This is a list of T cell receptor beta chains from one sample in a study of blood T cell repertoires in COVID-19. Assay used: immunoSEQ multiplex PCR; TCRdb lists only in-frame clones, some missing. The sample includes around 300,000 clones, approximately 91% of them seen just once. The material sequenced was peripheral blood. These receptors all come from a woman between 40 and 55 years old who had recovered from COVID-19. Both conserved end residues are trimmed from each CDR3. Each record gives: D gene, J gene, V gene, CDR3 protein. D genes are given only for firm matches.

D gene: TRBD1
J gene: TRBJ1-2
V gene: TRBV5-6
CDR3 protein: ASSLDQGAYGYT

D gene: TRBD2
J gene: TRBJ2-3
V gene: TRBV9
CDR3 protein: ASSVGLAGKTDTQY

D gene: TRBD2
J gene: TRBJ2-1
V gene: TRBV7-3
CDR3 protein: ASSLIPQAGEGGRNEQF

D gene: -
J gene: TRBJ2-5
V gene: TRBV7-9
CDR3 protein: ASSLGGGALQETQY

D gene: -
J gene: TRBJ2-2
V gene: TRBV28
CDR3 protein: ASESIGTRGSGELF

D gene: -
J gene: TRBJ2-5
V gene: TRBV24-1
CDR3 protein: ATSDSGLNVEGWETQY

D gene: -
J gene: TRBJ2-7
V gene: TRBV9
CDR3 protein: ASSVAPGSTYEQY

D gene: -
J gene: TRBJ1-1
V gene: TRBV18
CDR3 protein: ASSPGEGTEAF

D gene: -
J gene: TRBJ2-5
V gene: TRBV18
CDR3 protein: ASSPVGAPGATQY

D gene: TRBD1
J gene: TRBJ2-2
V gene: TRBV5-1
CDR3 protein: ASSLLTGGTGELF

D gene: -
J gene: TRBJ1-5
V gene: TRBV9
CDR3 protein: ASSVTGSEPQH

D gene: -
J gene: TRBJ1-1
V gene: TRBV12-5
CDR3 protein: ASGFGANTEAF

D gene: TRBD2
J gene: TRBJ2-1
V gene: TRBV19
CDR3 protein: ASSIRTSGRADEQF

D gene: -
J gene: TRBJ1-2
V gene: TRBV10-3
CDR3 protein: AIRTENYGYT

D gene: TRBD1
J gene: TRBJ1-1
V gene: TRBV6-5
CDR3 protein: ASSRERQGNTEAF

D gene: TRBD1
J gene: TRBJ2-3
V gene: TRBV5-6
CDR3 protein: ASSLGGQGTDTQY

D gene: TRBD1
J gene: TRBJ2-7
V gene: TRBV10-2
CDR3 protein: ATNTGGYEQY

D gene: TRBD2
J gene: TRBJ2-7
V gene: TRBV5-4
CDR3 protein: ASSRAGTSGYEQY

D gene: TRBD1
J gene: TRBJ2-3
V gene: TRBV5-1
CDR3 protein: ASSSYPPGQGATDTQY

D gene: -
J gene: TRBJ2-2
V gene: TRBV4-1
CDR3 protein: ASSQEVQNTGELF

D gene: TRBD2
J gene: TRBJ2-1
V gene: TRBV19
CDR3 protein: ASRQLAGAEYEQF

D gene: TRBD2
J gene: TRBJ2-1
V gene: TRBV7-3
CDR3 protein: ASSSGLAGDEQF

D gene: -
J gene: TRBJ2-1
V gene: TRBV24-1
CDR3 protein: ATSVGGAGNEQF

D gene: TRBD1
J gene: TRBJ2-1
V gene: TRBV24-1
CDR3 protein: ATSDPTGEF

D gene: TRBD2
J gene: TRBJ2-7
V gene: TRBV11-1
CDR3 protein: ASRALAGLSYEQY

D gene: -
J gene: TRBJ2-1
V gene: TRBV5-1
CDR3 protein: ASSSTAGNEQF

D gene: -
J gene: TRBJ2-1
V gene: TRBV18
CDR3 protein: ASSPLPGGVGSNEQF